This record looks at one T cell receptor (beta chain) sequence and its context. Its antigen remains unidentified. These data are taken from a study of cytomegalovirus exposure and HLA in healthy donors. Study-wide results and caveats: Later, an analysis found that common viral pathogens appeared to be linked with several of the most significant clusters.

The PCR contained 60 Vbeta and 13 Jbeta primers. Data came from immunoSEQ multiplex PCR; TCRdb stores just in-frame clones and leaves some out. The sample lists 180,000 or so clones, over 60% occurring once. CDR3 length: 15 residues. Trimming stripped 5 bases from V and 5 bases from J, with 15 bases between. Germline V gene sequence: CDR1 SGHAT, CDR2 FQDESV (reference sequence). The V and J genes are TRBV11-1 and TRBJ2-2; D is perhaps TRBD2 (5 bases). This clonotype was obtained from a man aged 18 to 29 in good health and CMV-seronegative. Sequenced input: PBMCs. The CDR3 region is CASSQRAGLTGELFF. CDR3 nucleotide sequence: TGTGCCAGCAGCCAGCGCGCGGGCTTGACCGGGGAGCTGTTTTTT. The whole variable domain, remainder taken from reference TRBV11-1 and TRBJ2-2, is EAEVAQSPRYKITEKSQAVAFWCDPISGHATLYWYRQILGQGPELLVQFQDESVVDDSQLPKDRFSAERLKGVDSTLKIQPAELGDSAMYLCASSQRAGLTGELFFGEGSRLTVL.